The 7 T cell receptor beta chains given below trace back to one sample, sequenced in a study of vaccination effects on CD4 cells after COVID-19. Here immunoSEQ multiplex PCR was the method, and the copy in TCRdb shows in-frame clones only, minus some. This sample yields 45,000 or so clones, of which around 70% are seen a single time; over 6.5% belongs to the top ten. Their target antigens are unknown. Cultured cells yielded isolated CD4+ T cells after around 9 days. Two-dose vaccination with either BNT162b2 or mRNA-1273 was given to the participants. The sequenced sample was CD4+ T cells from PBMCs cultured without peptide, obtained after COVID-19 vaccination. Receptors originate from a human donor who received a COVID-19 vaccine.

V and J are TRBV7-9 and TRBJ1-1; TRBD1 is a possible D gene (5 bases). V lost 3 bases to trimming and J lost 3 bases, with 8 bases between them. Germline CDR1 SEHNR, CDR2 FQNEAQ (reference sequence). The CDR3 covers 13 residues. The CDR3 region is CASSFGTDTEAFF. The CDR3 coding sequence is TGTGCCAGCAGCTTTGGGACGGACACTGAAGCTTTCTTT.

The chain employs TRBV21-1 and TRBJ2-2; the table's D call, TRBD2, was not checked against the DNA. TRBV21-1 is a recognized pseudogene. The CDR3 runs 15 residues. CDR3 sequence (DNA): TGTGCCAGCAGCAAAGCTGCGGGGGGCACCGGGGAGCTGTTTTTT. Encoded protein: CASSKAAGGTGELFF.

V usage is TRBV4-1 and J usage is TRBJ1-4, with D perhaps matching TRBD1 (5 bases). V was clipped by 4 bases and J by 7 bases, with 10 bases between them. The length of the CDR3 is 13 residues. From germline, CDR1 is MGHRA and CDR2 YSYEKL. The CDR3 region is CASSLGTFEKLFF. The CDR3 bases are TGCGCCAGCAGCCTAGGGACGTTTGAAAAACTGTTTTTT.

Here the CDR3 reads CASSLIRLSGSTGELFF. CDR3 nucleotide sequence: TGTGCCAGCAGCTTAATTCGGTTGTCGGGGAGCACCGGGGAGCTGTTTTTT. The rearrangement links TRBV7-9 to TRBJ2-2, with D tentatively TRBD2 (5 bases). In germline, CDR1 is SEHNR, CDR2 FQNEAQ (reference sequence). V lost 2 bases to trimming and J lost 4 bases, with 17 bases between them. This CDR3 region has 17 residues.

The gene calls are TRBV5-1 and TRBJ1-1; D gene ambiguous. The CDR3 totals 13 residues. The V and J ends lost 2 bases and 1 base respectively, with 6 bases between them. Germline CDR1 and CDR2: SGHRS and YFSETQ. Here the CDR3 reads CASSLWGNTEAFF. In nucleotides, the CDR3 is TGCGCCAGCAGCTTATGGGGGAACACTGAAGCTTTCTTT.

The V call is TRBV7-6, the J call TRBJ1-3, with TRBD1 as a possible D gene (6 bases). V lost 5 bases and J 3 bases, leaving 17 bases between the germline ends. Germline-derived CDR1 and CDR2 are SGHVS and FNYEAQ. This CDR3 has 16 residues. CDR3 loop: CASSNAGGPGGNTIYF. As DNA, the CDR3 is TGTGCCAGCAGCAATGCGGGGGGGCCGGGTGGAAACACCATATATTTT.

V is TRBV15 and J is TRBJ2-1; 12 bases line up with TRBD2. This CDR3 region has 13 residues. V gave up 6 bases and J gave up 6 bases; unmatched junction bases: 0. In germline, CDR1 is LNHNV, CDR2 YYDKDF (reference sequence). The CDR3 DNA sequence: TGTGCCACCAGGACTAGCGGGAGCAATGAGCAGTTCTTC. It specifies CATRTSGSNEQFF.